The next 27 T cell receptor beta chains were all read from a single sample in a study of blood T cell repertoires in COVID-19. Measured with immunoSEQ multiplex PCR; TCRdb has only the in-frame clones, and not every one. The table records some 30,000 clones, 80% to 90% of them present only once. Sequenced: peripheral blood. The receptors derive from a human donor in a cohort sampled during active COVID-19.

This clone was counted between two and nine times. The CDR3 DNA follows: TGCGCCACCTCGACAGTGCAAGGCGGGGAGCTGTTTTTT. Protein: CATSTVQGGELFF. This chain links TRBV5-1 with TRBJ2-2; D may be TRBD1 (5 bases). V lost 9 bases, J lost 7 bases, and 16 bases lay in between. The CDR3 is made up of 13 amino acids. Germline V lookup: CDR1 SGHRS, CDR2 YFSETQ. Combining the CDR3 with reference TRBV5-1 and TRBJ2-2 gives the whole variable domain KAGVTQTPRYLIKTRGQQVTLSCSPISGHRSVSWYQQTPGQGLQFLFEYFSETQRNKGNFPGRFSGRQFSNSRSEMNVSTLELGDSALYLCATSTVQGGELFFGEGSRLTVL.

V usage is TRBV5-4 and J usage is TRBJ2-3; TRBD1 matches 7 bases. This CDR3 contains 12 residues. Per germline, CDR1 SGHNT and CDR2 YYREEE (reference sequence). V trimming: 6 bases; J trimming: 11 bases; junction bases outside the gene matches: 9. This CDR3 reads CASKKTGDLQYF. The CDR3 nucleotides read TGTGCCAGCAAAAAAACAGGGGACCTGCAGTATTTT. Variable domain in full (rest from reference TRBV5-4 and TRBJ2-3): ETGVTQSPTHLIKTRGQQVTLRCSSQSGHNTVSWYQQALGQGPQFIFQYYREEENGRGNFPPRFSGLQFPNYSSELNVNALELDDSALYLCASKKTGDLQYFGPGTRLTVL.

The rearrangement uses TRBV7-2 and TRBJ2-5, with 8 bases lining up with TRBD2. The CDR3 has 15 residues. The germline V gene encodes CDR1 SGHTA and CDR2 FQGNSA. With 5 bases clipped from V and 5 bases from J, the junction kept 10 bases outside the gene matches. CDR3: CASSRTPGGVETQYF. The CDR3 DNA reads TGTGCCAGCAGCCGTACACCCGGGGGGGTGGAGACCCAGTACTTC.

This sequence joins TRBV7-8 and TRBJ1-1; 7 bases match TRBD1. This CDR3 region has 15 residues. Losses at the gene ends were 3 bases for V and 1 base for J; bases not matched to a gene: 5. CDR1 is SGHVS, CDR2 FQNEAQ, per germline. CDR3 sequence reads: CASSFQTGRNTEAFF. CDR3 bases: TGTGCCAGCAGCTTCCAGACAGGGAGGAACACTGAAGCTTTCTTT.

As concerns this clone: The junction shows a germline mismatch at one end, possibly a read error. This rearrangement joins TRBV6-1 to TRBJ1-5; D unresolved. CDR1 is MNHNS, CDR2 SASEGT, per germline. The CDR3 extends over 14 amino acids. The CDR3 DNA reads TGTGCCAGCAGCGAAGGCAGAATCAATCAGCCCCAGCATTTT. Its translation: CASSEGRINQPQHF.

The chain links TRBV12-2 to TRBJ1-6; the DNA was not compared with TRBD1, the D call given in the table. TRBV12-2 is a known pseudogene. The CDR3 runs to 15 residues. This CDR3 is CASRLFGQGFSPLHF. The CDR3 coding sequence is TGTGCAAGTCGCTTATTCGGACAGGGGTTTTCACCCCTCCACTTT.

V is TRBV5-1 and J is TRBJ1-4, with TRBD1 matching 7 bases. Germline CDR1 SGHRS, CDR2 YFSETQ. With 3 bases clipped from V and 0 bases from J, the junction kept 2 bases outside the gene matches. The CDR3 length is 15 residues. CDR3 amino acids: CASSSGQATNEKLFF. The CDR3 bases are TGCGCCAGCAGCTCTGGACAGGCAACTAATGAAAAACTGTTTTTT.

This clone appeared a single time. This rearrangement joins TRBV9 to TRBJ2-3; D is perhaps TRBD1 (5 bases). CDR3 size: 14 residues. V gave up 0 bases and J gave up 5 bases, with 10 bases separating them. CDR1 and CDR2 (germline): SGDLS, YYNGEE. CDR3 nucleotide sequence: TGTGCCAGCAGCGTAGGCAGGGTGATAGATACGCAGTATTTT. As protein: CASSVGRVIDTQYF.

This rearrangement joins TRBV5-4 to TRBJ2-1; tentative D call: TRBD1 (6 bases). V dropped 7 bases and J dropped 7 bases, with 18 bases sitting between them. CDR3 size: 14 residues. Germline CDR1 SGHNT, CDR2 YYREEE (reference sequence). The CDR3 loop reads CASQHGTLWNEQFF. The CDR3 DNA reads TGTGCCAGCCAGCACGGGACACTCTGGAATGAGCAGTTCTTC. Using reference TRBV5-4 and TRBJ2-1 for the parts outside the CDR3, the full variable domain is ETGVTQSPTHLIKTRGQQVTLRCSSQSGHNTVSWYQQALGQGPQFIFQYYREEENGRGNFPPRFSGLQFPNYSSELNVNALELDDSALYLCASQHGTLWNEQFFGPGTRLTVL.

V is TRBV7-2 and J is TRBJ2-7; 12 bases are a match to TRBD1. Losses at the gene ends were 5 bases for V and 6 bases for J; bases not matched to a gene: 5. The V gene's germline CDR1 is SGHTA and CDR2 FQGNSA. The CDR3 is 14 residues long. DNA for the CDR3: TGTGCCAGCAGCCTGGGACAGGGGGCTCTCGAGCAGTACTTC. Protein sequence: CASSLGQGALEQYF.

DNA of the CDR3: TGTGCCAGCAGTTGGGAGGGACAGGGCTATGGCTACACCTTC. This gives the protein CASSWEGQGYGYTF. The genes are TRBV6-2 or TRBV6-3 and TRBJ1-2; 9 bases match TRBD1. The CDR3 spans 14 residues. Germline assignment: CDR1 MNHEY and CDR2 SVGEGT. V lost 4 bases, J lost 4 bases, and 4 bases stayed unmatched.

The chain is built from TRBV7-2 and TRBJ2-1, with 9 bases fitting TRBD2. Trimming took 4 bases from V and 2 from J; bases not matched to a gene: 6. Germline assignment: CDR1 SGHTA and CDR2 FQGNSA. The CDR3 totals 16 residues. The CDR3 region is CASSSSRGGPYNEQFF. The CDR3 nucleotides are TGTGCCAGCAGCTCCTCGCGGGGGGGCCCCTACAATGAGCAGTTCTTC.

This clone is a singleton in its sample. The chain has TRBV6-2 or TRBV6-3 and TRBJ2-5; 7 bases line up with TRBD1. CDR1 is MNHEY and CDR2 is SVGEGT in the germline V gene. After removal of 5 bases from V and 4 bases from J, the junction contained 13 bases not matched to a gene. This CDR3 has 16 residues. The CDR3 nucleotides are TGTGCCAGCAGTATCCGTACAGGGGTTTTAGGAGAGACCCAGTACTTC. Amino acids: CASSIRTGVLGETQYF.

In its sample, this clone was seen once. CDR3 sequence (DNA): TGTGCCAGCAGCCACTCGGGGGGCCGGGGACAACGCAATCAGCCCCAGCATTTT. It specifies CASSHSGGRGQRNQPQHF. J is TRBJ1-5 and V is TRBV16, with a tentative D call TRBD1 (6 bases). In germline, CDR1 is KGHSY, CDR2 FQNENV. The V end lost 3 bases, the J end lost 2 bases, and 20 bases lay between the germline ends. CDR3 length: 18 amino acids.

CDR3 coding DNA: TGTGCCAGCAGGAGACAGGGACAGGGCACTGAAGCTTTCTTT. This sequence encodes CASRRQGQGTEAFF. The chain recombines TRBV21-1 with TRBJ1-1; the table's D call TRBD1 went unverified against the DNA. TRBV21-1 is a recognized pseudogene. This CDR3 contains 14 residues.

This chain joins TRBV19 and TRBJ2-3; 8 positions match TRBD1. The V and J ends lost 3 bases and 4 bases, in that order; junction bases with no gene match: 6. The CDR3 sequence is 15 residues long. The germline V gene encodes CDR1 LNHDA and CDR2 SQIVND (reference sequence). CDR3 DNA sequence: TGTGCCAGTAGTATCCGACAGGGGTCGTCAGATACGCAGTATTTT. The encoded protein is CASSIRQGSSDTQYF. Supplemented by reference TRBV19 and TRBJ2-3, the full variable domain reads DGGITQSPKYLFRKEGQNVTLSCEQNLNHDAMYWYRQDPGQGLRLIYYSQIVNDFQKGDIAEGYSVSREKKESFPLTVTSAQKNPTAFYLCASSIRQGSSDTQYFGPGTRLTVL.

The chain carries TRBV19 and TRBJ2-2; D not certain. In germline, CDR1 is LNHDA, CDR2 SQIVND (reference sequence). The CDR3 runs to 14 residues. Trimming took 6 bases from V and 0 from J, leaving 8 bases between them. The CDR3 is CASRPPANTGELFF. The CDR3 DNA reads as TGTGCCAGTAGACCCCCGGCGAACACCGGGGAGCTGTTTTTT.

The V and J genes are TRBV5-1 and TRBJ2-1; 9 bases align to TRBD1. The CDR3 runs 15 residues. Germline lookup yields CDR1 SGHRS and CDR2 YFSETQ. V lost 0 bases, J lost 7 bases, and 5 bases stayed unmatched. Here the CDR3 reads CASSLEDRGSNEQFF. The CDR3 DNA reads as TGCGCCAGCAGCTTGGAGGACAGGGGATCTAATGAGCAGTTCTTC.

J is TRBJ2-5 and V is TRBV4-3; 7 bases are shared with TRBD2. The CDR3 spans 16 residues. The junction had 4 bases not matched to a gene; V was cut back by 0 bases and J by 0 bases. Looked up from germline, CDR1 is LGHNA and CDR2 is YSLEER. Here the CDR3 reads CASSQDPRGYQETQYF. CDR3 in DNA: TGCGCCAGCAGCCAAGATCCGCGGGGGTACCAAGAGACCCAGTACTTC.

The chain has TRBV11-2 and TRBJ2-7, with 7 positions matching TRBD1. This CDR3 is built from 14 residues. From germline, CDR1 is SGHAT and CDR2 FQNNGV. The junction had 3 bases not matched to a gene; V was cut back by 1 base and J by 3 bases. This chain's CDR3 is CASSLGNRGYEQYF. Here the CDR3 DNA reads TGTGCCAGCAGCTTAGGTAACAGGGGCTACGAGCAGTACTTC.

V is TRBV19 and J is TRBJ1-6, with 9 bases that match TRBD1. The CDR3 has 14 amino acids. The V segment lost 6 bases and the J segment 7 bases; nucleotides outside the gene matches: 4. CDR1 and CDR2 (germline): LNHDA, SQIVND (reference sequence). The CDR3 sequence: CASSLDRGNSPLHF. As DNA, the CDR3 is TGTGCCAGTAGCCTGGACAGGGGAAATTCACCCCTCCACTTT.

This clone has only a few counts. The chain's CDR3 is CASSLRTVGGITEAFF. CDR3 sequence (DNA): TGTGCCAGTAGCCTAAGGACAGTCGGTGGGATCACTGAAGCTTTCTTT. V gene TRBV19 combines with J gene TRBJ1-1; tentative D call: TRBD1 (6 bases). The CDR3 covers 16 residues. With 6 bases removed from V and 4 bases from J, the gap between germline ends came to 21 bases. In germline, CDR1 is LNHDA, CDR2 SQIVND (reference sequence).

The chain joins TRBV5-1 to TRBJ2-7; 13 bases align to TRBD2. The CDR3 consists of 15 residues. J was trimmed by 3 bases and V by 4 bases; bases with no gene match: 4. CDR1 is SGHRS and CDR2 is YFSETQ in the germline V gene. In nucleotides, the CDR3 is TGCGCCAGCAGCAAACTAGCGGGGGGGTTCTACGAGCAGTACTTC. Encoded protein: CASSKLAGGFYEQYF.

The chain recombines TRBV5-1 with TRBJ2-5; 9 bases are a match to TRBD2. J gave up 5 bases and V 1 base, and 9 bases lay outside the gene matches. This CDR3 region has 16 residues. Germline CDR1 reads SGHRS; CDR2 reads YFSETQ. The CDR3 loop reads CASSLQPAGGLETQYF. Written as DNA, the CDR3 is TGCGCCAGCAGCTTGCAGCCCGCGGGGGGGCTTGAGACCCAGTACTTC.

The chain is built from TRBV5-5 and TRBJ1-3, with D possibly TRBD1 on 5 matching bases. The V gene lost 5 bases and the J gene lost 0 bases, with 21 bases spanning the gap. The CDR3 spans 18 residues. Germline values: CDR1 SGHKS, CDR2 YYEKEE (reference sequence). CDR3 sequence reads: CASSSRFQGSSSGNTIYF. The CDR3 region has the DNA TGTGCCAGCAGTTCACGTTTTCAGGGTTCGAGCTCTGGAAACACCATATATTTT.

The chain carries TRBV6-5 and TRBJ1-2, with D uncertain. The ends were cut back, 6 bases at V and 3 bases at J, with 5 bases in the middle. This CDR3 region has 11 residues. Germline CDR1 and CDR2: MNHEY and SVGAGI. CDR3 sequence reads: CASRADYGYTF. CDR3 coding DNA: TGTGCCAGCAGGGCAGACTATGGCTACACCTTC.

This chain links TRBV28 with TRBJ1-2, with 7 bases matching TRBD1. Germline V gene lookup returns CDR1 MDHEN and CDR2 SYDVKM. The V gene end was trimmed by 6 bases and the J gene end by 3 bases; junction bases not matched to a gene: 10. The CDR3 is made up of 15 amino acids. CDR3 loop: CASSPNRDSYYGYTF. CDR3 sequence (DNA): TGTGCCAGCAGCCCAAACCGGGACAGTTACTATGGCTACACCTTC.